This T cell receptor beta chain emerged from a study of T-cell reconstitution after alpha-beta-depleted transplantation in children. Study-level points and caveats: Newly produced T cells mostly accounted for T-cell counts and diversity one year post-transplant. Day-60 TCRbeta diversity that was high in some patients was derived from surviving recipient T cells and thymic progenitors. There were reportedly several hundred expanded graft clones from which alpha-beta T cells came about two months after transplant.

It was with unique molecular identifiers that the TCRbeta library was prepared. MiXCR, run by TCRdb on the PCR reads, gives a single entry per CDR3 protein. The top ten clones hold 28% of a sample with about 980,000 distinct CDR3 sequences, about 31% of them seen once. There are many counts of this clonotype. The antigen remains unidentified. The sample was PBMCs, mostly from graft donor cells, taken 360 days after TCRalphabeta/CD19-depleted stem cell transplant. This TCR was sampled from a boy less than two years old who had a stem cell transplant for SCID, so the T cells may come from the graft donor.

CDR3 nucleotide sequence: TGTGCCAGCAGCTTGAGGGGTCCCAATCAGCCCCAGCATTTT. It specifies CASSLRGPNQPQHF. V gene TRBV7-2 combines with J gene TRBJ1-5; a possible D gene is TRBD1 (5 bases). The CDR3 totals 14 residues. V was shortened by 3 bases and J by 3 bases, with 9 bases between the two germline ends. The germline V gene encodes CDR1 SGHTA and CDR2 FQGNSA.